This TCR beta chain was observed in a study of early T cells in non-severe SARS-CoV-2 infection. Overall study context: Sequencing input comprised bulk RNA from unsorted whole blood; chain pairing was not available.

Study-wide findings and caveats: Matching results from VDJdb favored anti-spike CD8 responses, leaving private and CD4 specificities undetected.

Individual cDNA molecules each received unique molecular identifiers attached to them. From the 5' RACE reads, TCRdb called clonotypes with MiXCR, one entry per CDR3 protein. The sample contains about 56,000 distinct CDR3 sequences, about 10% of which appear only once. The germline gives CDR1 MNHEY, CDR2 SMNVEV (reference sequence). CDR3 length: 11 amino acids. The V and J ends lost 3 bases and 14 bases, in that order; junction bases with no gene match: 3. This clonotype has a handful of counts. Its specificity is not known. The sequencing input was whole blood. The chain links TRBV27 to TRBJ2-1, with 8 positions matching TRBD2. This sequence was found in an adult who was a healthcare worker with PCR-confirmed SARS-CoV-2 infection or an uninfected control (not recorded which). The CDR3 region is CASSFGLAEFF. The CDR3 nucleotides read TGTGCCAGCAGTTTCGGACTAGCTGAGTTCTTC.